This TCR beta chain was profiled in a study of blood T cell repertoires in COVID-19 (dated by TCRdb to about 2020). About the study as a whole: Samples from collaborators originated in the United States, Italy and Spain and spanned both the acute and convalescent phases of COVID-19. The material from the prospective study consisted of cDNA or gDNA derived from T cells, B-cell-depleted T cells, or PBMCs. The dataset comprised deeply sampled blood TCRbeta repertoires from subjects exposed to, actively infected with, or recovered from COVID-19. The repertoires were released in a freely available public database intended as a resource for research on the immune response to SARS-CoV-2. The samples were drawn from the first 160 participants of the ongoing ImmuneRACE study and from roughly 1,300 subjects provided by 6 global collaborators. The sample metadata nearly always contained a de-identified subject ID, COVID-19 status, age in years and sex. HLA class I and class II types, where available, came from metadata supplied by the sample provider rather than from assay-based typing.

One collaborating source in Seattle enrolled patients during active infection and followed them longitudinally through the course of disease. Whole blood was collected in K2EDTA tubes by collaborating institutions according to the institutions' own protocols. For TCRbeta analysis, collaborator samples were shipped as frozen whole blood, as isolated PBMCs, or as DNA extracted from either sample type. TCRbeta CDR3 regions were amplified from genomic DNA by means of the immunoSEQ Assay, a bias-controlled multiplex PCR. Regarding the original processing steps: The number of nucleated cells in each sample was estimated by amplification of reference gene primers within the assay. To quantify the absolute abundance of each unique TCRbeta CDR3 rearrangement, sequence reads were collapsed and filtered. Productive Simpson clonality was computed per sample as the square root of Simpson's diversity index over productive rearrangements. In its TCRdb copy, this immuneACCESS table keeps in-frame sequences only and misses some clones. Where compared with another copy, unresolved V genes explain less than half of these, and the others have no known cause. For V, J and clone size, that table is used; D and trimming come from the DNA. Recorded for this sample are some 62,000 clones; 80% to 90% of them occurred a single time. About 18% of the sample is taken by the ten largest.

The CDR3 sequence holds 19 residues, the cysteine and phenylalanine included. Just CDR3 DNA is preserved here, 57 bases in frame from base 1. V sheds 2 bases and J sheds 2 bases, leaving 22 bases between their ends. CDR1 and CDR2, per the germline V gene, are SGHVS and FQNEAQ. This clone was counted a single time. The antigen it binds to is not known. No much larger clonotype is one base removed from it; base qualities were not supplied. The study at large found these results: The quantity of clinical and demographic metadata differed by source and by participant and was supplied without curation.

The rearranged chain carries TRBV7-8 and TRBJ1-5; possibly the D gene is TRBD1, per 5 matching bases. Input material: peripheral blood. The sequence was collected from a woman aged 55-69 years with COVID-19, enrolled during active disease. The DNA sequence follows: TGTGCCAGCAGCTTAAGGCTCAGGGTGAGTGTGTCCGGCAATCAGCCCCAGCATTTT. Translated, it reads CASSLRLRVSVSGNQPQHF.